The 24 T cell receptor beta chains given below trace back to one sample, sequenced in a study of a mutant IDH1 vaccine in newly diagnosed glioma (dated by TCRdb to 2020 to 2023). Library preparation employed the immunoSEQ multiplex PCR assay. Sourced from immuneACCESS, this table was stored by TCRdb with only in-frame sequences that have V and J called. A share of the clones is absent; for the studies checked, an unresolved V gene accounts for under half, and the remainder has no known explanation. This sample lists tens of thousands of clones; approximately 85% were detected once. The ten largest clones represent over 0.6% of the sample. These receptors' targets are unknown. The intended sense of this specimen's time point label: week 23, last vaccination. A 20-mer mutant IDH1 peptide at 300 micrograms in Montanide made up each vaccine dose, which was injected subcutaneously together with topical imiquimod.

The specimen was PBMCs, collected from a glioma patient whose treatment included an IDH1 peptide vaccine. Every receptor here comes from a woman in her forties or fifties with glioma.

The CDR3 nucleotides read TGTGCCAGCTCACAAACAGCGGGAGGGGTTTACAATGAGCAGTTCTTC. Its translation: CASSQTAGGVYNEQFF. V and J are TRBV18 and TRBJ2-1, with 10 positions matching TRBD2. The V gene's germline CDR1 is KGHSH and CDR2 LQKENI. This CDR3 region has 16 residues. The junction had 7 bases not matched to a gene; V was cut back by 4 bases and J by 4 bases.

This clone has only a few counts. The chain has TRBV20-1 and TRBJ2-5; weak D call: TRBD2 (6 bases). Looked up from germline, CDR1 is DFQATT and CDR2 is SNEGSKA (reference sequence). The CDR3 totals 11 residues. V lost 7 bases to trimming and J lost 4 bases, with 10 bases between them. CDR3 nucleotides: TGCAGTGTAGAAGCGGGAGAGACCCAGTACTTC. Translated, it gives CSVEAGETQYF.

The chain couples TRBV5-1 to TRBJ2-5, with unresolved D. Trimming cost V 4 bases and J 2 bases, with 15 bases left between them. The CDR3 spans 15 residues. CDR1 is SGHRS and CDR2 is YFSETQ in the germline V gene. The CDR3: CASSPLPPQQETQYF. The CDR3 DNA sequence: TGCGCCAGCAGCCCTCTCCCACCACAACAAGAGACCCAGTACTTC. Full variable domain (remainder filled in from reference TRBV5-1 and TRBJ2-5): KAGVTQTPRYLIKTRGQQVTLSCSPISGHRSVSWYQQTPGQGLQFLFEYFSETQRNKGNFPGRFSGRQFSNSRSEMNVSTLELGDSALYLCASSPLPPQQETQYFGPGTRLLVL.

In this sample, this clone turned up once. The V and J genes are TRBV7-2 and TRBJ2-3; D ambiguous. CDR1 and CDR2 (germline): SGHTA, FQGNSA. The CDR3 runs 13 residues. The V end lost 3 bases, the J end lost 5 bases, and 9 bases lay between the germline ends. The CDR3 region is CASSFYQLDTQYF. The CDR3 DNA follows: TGTGCCAGCAGCTTCTATCAACTAGATACGCAGTATTTT.

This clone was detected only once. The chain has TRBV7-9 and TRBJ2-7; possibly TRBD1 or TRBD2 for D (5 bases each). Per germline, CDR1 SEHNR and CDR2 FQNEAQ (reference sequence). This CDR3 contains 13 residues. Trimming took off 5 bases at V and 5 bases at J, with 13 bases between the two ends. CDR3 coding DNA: TGTGCCAGCAGCACCGGGGACGACCACGAGCAGTACTTC. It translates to CASSTGDDHEQYF.

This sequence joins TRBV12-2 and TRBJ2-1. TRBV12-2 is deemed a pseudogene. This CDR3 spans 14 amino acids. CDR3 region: CASRPYPEGNEQFF. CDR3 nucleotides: TGTGCAAGTCGCCCCTACCCAGAGGGGAATGAGCAGTTCTTC.

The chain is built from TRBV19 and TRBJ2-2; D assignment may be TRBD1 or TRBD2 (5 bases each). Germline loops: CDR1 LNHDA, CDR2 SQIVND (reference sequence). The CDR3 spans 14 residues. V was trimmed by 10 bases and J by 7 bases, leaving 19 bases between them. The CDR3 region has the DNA TGTGCCATCGGGACCCCCGGTGCGGGCGGGGAGCTGTTTTTT. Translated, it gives CAIGTPGAGGELFF.

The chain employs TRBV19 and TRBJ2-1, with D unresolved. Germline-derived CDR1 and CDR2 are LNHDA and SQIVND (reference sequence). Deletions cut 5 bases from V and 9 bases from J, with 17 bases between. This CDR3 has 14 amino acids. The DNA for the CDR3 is TGTGCCAGTAGTCCGTTTTCCGCGGACGGTGAGCAGTTCTTC. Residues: CASSPFSADGEQFF.

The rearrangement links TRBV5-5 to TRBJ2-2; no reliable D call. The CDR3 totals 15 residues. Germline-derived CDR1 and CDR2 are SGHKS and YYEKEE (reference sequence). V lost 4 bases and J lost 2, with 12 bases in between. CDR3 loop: CASSRPRANTGELFF. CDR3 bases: TGTGCCAGCAGCCGGCCCCGGGCCAACACCGGGGAGCTGTTTTTT.

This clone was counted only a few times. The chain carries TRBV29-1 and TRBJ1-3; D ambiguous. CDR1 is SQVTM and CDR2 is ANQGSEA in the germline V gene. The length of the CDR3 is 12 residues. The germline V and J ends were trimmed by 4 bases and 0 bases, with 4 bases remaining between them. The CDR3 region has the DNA TGCAGCGTTGCTGTCTCTGGAAACACCATATATTTT. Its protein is CSVAVSGNTIYF.

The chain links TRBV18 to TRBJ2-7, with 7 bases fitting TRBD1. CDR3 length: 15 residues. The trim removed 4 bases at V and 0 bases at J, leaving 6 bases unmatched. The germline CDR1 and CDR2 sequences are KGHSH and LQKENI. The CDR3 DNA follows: TGTGCCAGCTCACTGGGACAGAATCCCTCCTACGAGCAGTACTTC. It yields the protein CASSLGQNPSYEQYF.

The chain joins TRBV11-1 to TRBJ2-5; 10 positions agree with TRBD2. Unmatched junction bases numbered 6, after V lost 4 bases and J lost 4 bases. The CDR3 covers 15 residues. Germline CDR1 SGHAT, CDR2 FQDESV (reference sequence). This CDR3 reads CASSSNPSGRETQYF. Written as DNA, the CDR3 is TGTGCCAGCAGCTCAAACCCTAGCGGGAGAGAGACCCAGTACTTC.

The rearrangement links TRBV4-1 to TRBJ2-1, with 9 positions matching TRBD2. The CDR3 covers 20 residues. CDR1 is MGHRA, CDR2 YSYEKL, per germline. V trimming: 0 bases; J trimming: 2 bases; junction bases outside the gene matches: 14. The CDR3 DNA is TGCGCCAGCAGCCAAGATCCGTGGCTAGCGGGAAGGATGGCCTACAATGAGCAGTTCTTC. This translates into CASSQDPWLAGRMAYNEQFF.

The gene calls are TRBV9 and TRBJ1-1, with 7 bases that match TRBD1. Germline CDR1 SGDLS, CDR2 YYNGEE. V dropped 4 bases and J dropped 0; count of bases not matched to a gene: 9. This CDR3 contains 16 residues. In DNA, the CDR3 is TGTGCCAGCAGCCCCAAGGACAGGTCGATGAACACTGAAGCTTTCTTT. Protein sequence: CASSPKDRSMNTEAFF. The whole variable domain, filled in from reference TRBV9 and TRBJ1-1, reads DSGVTQTPKHLITATGQRVTLRCSPRSGDLSVYWYQQSLDQGLQFLIQYYNGEERAKGNILERFSAQQFPDLHSELNLSSLELGDSALYFCASSPKDRSMNTEAFFGQGTRLTVV.

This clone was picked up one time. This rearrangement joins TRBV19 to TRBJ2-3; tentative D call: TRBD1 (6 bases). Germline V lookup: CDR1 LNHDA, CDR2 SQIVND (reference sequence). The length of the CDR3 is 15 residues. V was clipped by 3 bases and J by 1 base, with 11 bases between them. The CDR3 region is CASSMVAGGTDTQYF. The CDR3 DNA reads TGTGCCAGTAGTATGGTGGCAGGGGGCACAGATACGCAGTATTTT.

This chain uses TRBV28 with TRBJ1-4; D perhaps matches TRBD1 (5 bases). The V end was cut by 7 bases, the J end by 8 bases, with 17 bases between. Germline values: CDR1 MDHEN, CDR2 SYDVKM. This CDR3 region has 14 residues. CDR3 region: CASTPAGQVEKLFF. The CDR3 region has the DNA TGTGCCAGCACCCCAGCAGGGCAAGTAGAAAAACTGTTTTTT.

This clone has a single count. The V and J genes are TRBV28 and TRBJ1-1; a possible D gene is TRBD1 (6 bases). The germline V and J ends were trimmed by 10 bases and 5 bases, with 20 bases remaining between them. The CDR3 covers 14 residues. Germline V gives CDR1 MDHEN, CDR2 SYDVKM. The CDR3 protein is CATGPPGQVTEAFF. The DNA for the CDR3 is TGTGCCACCGGACCCCCGGGACAAGTGACTGAAGCTTTCTTT.

CDR3 sequence reads: CASSDAGTANTGELFF. The CDR3 region has the DNA TGCGCCAGCAGCGACGCCGGGACTGCAAACACCGGGGAGCTGTTTTTT. The chain joins TRBV5-1 to TRBJ2-2; D possibly corresponds to TRBD2 (6 bases). V was trimmed by 4 bases and J by 2 bases, leaving 15 bases between them. CDR3 length equals 16 residues. Germline V gene data show CDR1 as SGHRS and CDR2 as YFSETQ.

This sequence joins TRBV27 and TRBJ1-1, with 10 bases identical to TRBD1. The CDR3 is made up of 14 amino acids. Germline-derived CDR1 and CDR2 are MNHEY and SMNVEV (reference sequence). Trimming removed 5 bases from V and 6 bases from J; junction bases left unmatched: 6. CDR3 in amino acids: CASSRQGAAAEAFF. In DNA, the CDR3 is TGTGCCAGCAGTCGACAGGGGGCCGCGGCTGAAGCTTTCTTT.

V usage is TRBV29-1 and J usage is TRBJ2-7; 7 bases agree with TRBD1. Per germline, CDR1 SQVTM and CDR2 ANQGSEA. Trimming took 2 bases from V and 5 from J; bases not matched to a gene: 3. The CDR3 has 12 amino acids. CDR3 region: CSVELGGNEQYF. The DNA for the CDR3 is TGCAGCGTTGAATTAGGGGGCAACGAGCAGTACTTC.

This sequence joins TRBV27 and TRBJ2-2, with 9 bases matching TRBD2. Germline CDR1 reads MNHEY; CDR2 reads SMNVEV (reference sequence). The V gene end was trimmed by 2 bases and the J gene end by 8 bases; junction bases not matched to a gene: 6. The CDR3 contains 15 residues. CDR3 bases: TGTGCCAGCAGTTTAATGTTAGCGGGAGTGGGGGAGCTGTTTTTT. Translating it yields CASSLMLAGVGELFF.

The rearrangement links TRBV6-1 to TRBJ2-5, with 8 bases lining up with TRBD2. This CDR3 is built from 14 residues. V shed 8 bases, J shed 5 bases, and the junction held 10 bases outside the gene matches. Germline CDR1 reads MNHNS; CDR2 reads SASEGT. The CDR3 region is CASPGGLVKETQYF. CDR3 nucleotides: TGTGCCAGCCCCGGGGGACTAGTAAAGGAGACCCAGTACTTC.

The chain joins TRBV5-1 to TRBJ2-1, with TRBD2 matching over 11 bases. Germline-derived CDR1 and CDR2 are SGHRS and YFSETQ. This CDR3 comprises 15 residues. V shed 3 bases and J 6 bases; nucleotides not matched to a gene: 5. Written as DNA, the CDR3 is TGCGCCAGCAGCTGGGGACTAGCGGACATCAATGAGCAGTTCTTC. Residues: CASSWGLADINEQFF.

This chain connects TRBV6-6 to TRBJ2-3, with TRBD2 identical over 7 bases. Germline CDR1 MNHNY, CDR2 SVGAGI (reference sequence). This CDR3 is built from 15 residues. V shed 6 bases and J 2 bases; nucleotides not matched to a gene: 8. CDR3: CASSRSGKLTDTQYF. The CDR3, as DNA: TGTGCCAGCAGCCGGAGCGGGAAGCTCACAGATACGCAGTATTTT.